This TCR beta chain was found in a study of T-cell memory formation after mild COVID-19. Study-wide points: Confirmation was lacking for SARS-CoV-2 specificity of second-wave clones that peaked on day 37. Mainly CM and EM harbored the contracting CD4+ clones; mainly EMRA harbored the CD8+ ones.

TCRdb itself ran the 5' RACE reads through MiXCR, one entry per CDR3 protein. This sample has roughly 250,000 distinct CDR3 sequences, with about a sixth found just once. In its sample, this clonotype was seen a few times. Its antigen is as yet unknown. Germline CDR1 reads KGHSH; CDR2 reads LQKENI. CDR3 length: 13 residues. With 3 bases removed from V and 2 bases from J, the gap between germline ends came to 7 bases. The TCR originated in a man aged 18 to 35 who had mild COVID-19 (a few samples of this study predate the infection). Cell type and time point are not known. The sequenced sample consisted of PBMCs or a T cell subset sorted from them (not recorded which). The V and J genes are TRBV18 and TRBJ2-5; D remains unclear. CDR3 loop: CASSPDQQETQYF. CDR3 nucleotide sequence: TGTGCCAGCTCACCGGACCAACAAGAGACCCAGTACTTC.